This T cell receptor (beta chain) was sequenced in a study of identical twins. General study results and limits: Fewer insertions characterized abundant cord blood beta clonotypes, whereas memory repertoires showed none. Some out-of-frame alpha sequences were shared by twins, and these showed excess low generation probability. Invariant populations such as MAIT and iNKT cells could partly muddle zero-insertion analyses.

Addition of a universal primer site occurred through template switching, and cDNA carried unique molecular identifiers. TCRdb reprocessed the 5' RACE reads via MiXCR and lists one record per CDR3 protein. Of more than 200,000 distinct CDR3 sequences listed, over 12% are singletons. V lost 7 bases and J lost 1, with 13 bases in between. The CDR3 totals 14 residues. Germline V CDR1 and CDR2: SGHTA, FQGNSA. This clonotype was recorded a few times. Antigen specificity is unknown. The J gene is TRBJ1-1, the V gene TRBV7-2, with D unclear. This clonotype was obtained from a woman aged 18-29 years in good health. The sample comprised memory (CD45RO+) T cells sorted from blood. CDR3 coding DNA: TGTGCCAGCACGTCCAGAGGCGGGAACACTGAAGCTTTCTTT. Its protein product is CASTSRGGNTEAFF.